This note documents a single TCR beta chain sequence. Its specificity is unknown. A much larger clonotype is one base distant, so this may be a read error. The germline V gene encodes CDR1 SNHLY and CDR2 FYNNEI. J was trimmed by 1 base and V by 10 bases; bases with no gene match: 18. The CDR3 is 19 residues long. TCRdb used MiXCR to reprocess the RT-PCR reads, holding one entry per CDR3 protein. Of 160,000 or so distinct CDR3 sequences in the sample, roughly 11% were seen once. The source of the sample is a study of response to subunit inactivated influenza vaccine. Findings and caveats of the study: The authors suggested that few new T cells are recruited per seasonal influenza vaccination.

The receptor was derived from a man between 50 and 59 years old who received an inactivated influenza vaccine. The rearrangement links TRBV2 to TRBJ2-2; 10 bases are shared with TRBD1. The specimen comprised non-naive T cells sorted from PBMCs, sampled around seven weeks after vaccination. CDR3 sequence: CAIRDGDRGLVWNTGELFF. Here the CDR3 DNA reads TGTGCCATCCGAGATGGGGACAGGGGTTTAGTGTGGAACACCGGGGAGCTGTTTTTT.